The 4 T cell receptor beta chains presented below share a single source sample, sequenced in a study of blood T cell repertoires in COVID-19. Libraries were prepared by immunoSEQ multiplex PCR; TCRdb keeps only in-frame clonotypes and omits some of them. The data show some 41,000 clones, 80% to 90% seen once. The sequencing input was peripheral blood. The receptors were sampled from a human donor in a cohort sampled during active COVID-19.

This rearrangement joins TRBV18 to TRBJ2-7; 9 bases agree with TRBD1. Trimming at V came to 2 bases and at J to 6 bases, leaving 17 bases not matched to a gene. The germline V gene encodes CDR1 KGHSH and CDR2 LQKENI. CDR3 size: 18 residues. The CDR3 DNA reads as TGTGCCAGCTCACCATTCGTTTCTCGGGACAGGGTCTTAGGCGAGCAGTACTTC. Protein: CASSPFVSRDRVLGEQYF.

This clone was seen more than once but under ten times. The chain employs TRBV21-1 and TRBJ2-4; the D segment call TRBD2 is taken from the table without a DNA check. TRBV21-1 is a pseudogene segment. The length of the CDR3 is 14 residues. In DNA, the CDR3 is TGTGCCAGCAGCAAAGTATCGGTTGAAGGGAGGGAGTACTTC. Amino acid sequence: CASSKVSVEGREYF.

The chain has TRBV2 and TRBJ1-1; D is unclear. In germline, CDR1 is SNHLY, CDR2 FYNNEI. Between the trimmed V and J ends, which lost 6 bases and 1 base, there was a span of 9 bases. This CDR3 contains 13 residues. The CDR3 reads CASSTLENTEAFF. CDR3 nucleotides: TGTGCCAGCAGCACGTTAGAGAACACTGAAGCTTTCTTT.

Regarding this clone: The junction shows a germline mismatch at one end, possibly a read error. CDR3 amino acids: CASSPRTGNPEAFF. The DNA for the CDR3 is TGTGCCAGCAGCCCCCGGACAGGGAACCCTGAAGCTTTCTTT. The chain has TRBV11-2 and TRBJ1-1; 8 bases map to TRBD1. CDR1 and CDR2 from the germline V gene are SGHAT and FQNNGV. This CDR3 is built from 14 residues.